The 9 T cell receptor beta chains below come from one sample, sequenced in a study of blood T cells in healthy people across ages. A sample-barcoded 5' primer and a J-beta primer mix were used in a second PCR of roughly 7 to 11 cycles. In TCRdb, the 5' RACE reads were re-called with MiXCR into one record per CDR3 protein. The table shows 1.4 million or so distinct CDR3 sequences, with roughly 43% occurring only once. The sequenced material came from blood. The source is a woman between 18 and 30 years old in good health.

The J gene is TRBJ2-5, the V gene TRBV20-1, with 9 bases matching TRBD2. The CDR3 is 17 residues long. Unmatched junction bases numbered 10, after V lost 0 bases and J lost 2 bases. CDR1 DFQATT and CDR2 SNEGSKA come from the germline V gene (reference sequence). This CDR3 is CSARDVWLAGIQETQYF. The CDR3 nucleotides read TGCAGTGCTAGAGATGTCTGGCTAGCGGGAATTCAAGAGACCCAGTACTTC.

The V call is TRBV7-3, the J call TRBJ1-1; D ambiguous. This CDR3 is 15 amino acids long. Trimming left V 0 bases short and J 6 bases short, with 14 bases between. The germline CDR1 and CDR2 sequences are SGHTA and FQGTGA. In DNA form, the CDR3 reads TGTGCCAGCAGCTTAACGCCGGTATTGGAGTCTGAAGCTTTCTTT. Residues: CASSLTPVLESEAFF.

This rearrangement joins TRBV3-1 to TRBJ2-4; tentatively, D is TRBD1 or TRBD2 (5 bases each). The germline V and J ends were trimmed by 5 bases and 5 bases, with 10 bases remaining between them. The CDR3 extends over 13 amino acids. Germline assignment: CDR1 LGHDT and CDR2 YNNKEL (reference sequence). As DNA, the CDR3 is TGTGCCAGCAGCGCAAGAGGGGAAAACATTCAGTACTTC. Protein: CASSARGENIQYF.

A few counts support this clonotype. The V gene is TRBV28, the J gene TRBJ2-7; the D gene is possibly TRBD2 (5 bases). The CDR3 has 13 amino acids. Per germline, CDR1 MDHEN and CDR2 SYDVKM. V gave up 6 bases and J gave up 2 bases, with 11 bases separating them. This CDR3 is CASRGSPTYEQYF. The CDR3 nucleotides are TGTGCCAGCAGGGGGAGTCCTACCTACGAGCAGTACTTC. Drawing the rest from reference TRBV28 and TRBJ2-7, the complete variable domain is DVKVTQSSRYLVKRTGEKVFLECVQDMDHENMFWYRQDPGLGLRLIYFSYDVKMKEKGDIPEGYSVSREKKERFSLILESASTNQTSMYLCASRGSPTYEQYFGPGTRLTVT.

The V and J genes are TRBV12-3 or TRBV12-4 and TRBJ2-5; TRBD2 is a possible D gene (5 bases). The ends were cut back, 4 bases at V and 5 bases at J, with 14 bases in the middle. The CDR3 loop spans 14 amino acids. CDR3 sequence reads: CASSSGLEGETQYF. The CDR3 region has the DNA TGTGCCAGCAGTTCTGGACTCGAAGGGGAGACCCAGTACTTC.

This clonotype has just a few counts. In nucleotides, the CDR3 is TGCGCCAGCAGCCAAGAGGGGCAGTATAATTCACCCCTCCACTTT. It yields the protein CASSQEGQYNSPLHF. V usage is TRBV4-1 and J usage is TRBJ1-6; D perhaps matches TRBD1 (5 bases). The V end was cut by 0 bases, the J end by 4 bases, with 7 bases between. This CDR3 comprises 15 residues. Per germline, CDR1 MGHRA and CDR2 YSYEKL.

This chain uses TRBV21-1 with TRBJ2-3; TRBD1, the table's D call, lacks a check against the DNA. TRBV21-1 is a pseudogene segment. The CDR3 loop spans 17 amino acids. CDR3 protein: CASSKDSGRPAADTQYF. The CDR3 nucleotides read TGTGCCAGCAGCAAAGATAGCGGGCGCCCAGCAGCAGATACGCAGTATTTT.

J is TRBJ1-2 and V is TRBV20-1; D possibly corresponds to TRBD1 (5 bases). This CDR3 comprises 14 residues. V lost 6 bases and J lost 1, with 15 bases in between. Germline values: CDR1 DFQATT, CDR2 SNEGSKA (reference sequence). This chain's CDR3 is CSALGDGVNYGYTF. DNA of the CDR3: TGCAGTGCGCTAGGGGACGGAGTTAACTATGGCTACACCTTC.

This sequence joins TRBV29-1 and TRBJ2-1, with D possibly matching TRBD2 (6 bases). The germline gives CDR1 SQVTM, CDR2 ANQGSEA. The CDR3 has 15 residues. Trimming took off 7 bases at V and 4 bases at J, with 20 bases between the two ends. CDR3 in amino acids: CSATNRERGYNEQFF. CDR3 DNA sequence: TGCAGCGCCACGAACCGGGAGAGGGGTTACAATGAGCAGTTCTTC.